This T cell receptor beta chain was identified in a study of blood T cell repertoires in COVID-19. The overall study: Some COVID-19 samples were acute and others convalescent; all came from the United States, Italy and Spain. The analysed material was cDNA or gDNA that came from T cells, B-cell-depleted T cells, or PBMCs.

The CDR3 runs 18 residues. The germline gives CDR1 SGHRS, CDR2 YFSETQ. V trimming: 0 bases; J trimming: 0 bases; junction bases outside the gene matches: 6. The authors' processing: Reference gene primer amplification yielded estimated nucleated cell counts. Clones were read by immunoSEQ multiplex PCR, and TCRdb kept only the in-frame ones, dropping some. V and J calls and clone size follow that table, whereas D and trimming were derived from the DNA. Of about 94,000 clones in the sample, roughly four fifths were seen once. The sample taken for sequencing was peripheral blood. The receptor was derived from a man between 60 and 75 years old with acute or convalescent COVID-19. The J gene is TRBJ2-6, the V gene TRBV5-1; TRBD2 aligns across 7 bases. The CDR3 loop is CASSLAAGRSSGANVLTF. In DNA form, the CDR3 reads TGCGCCAGCAGCTTGGCAGCGGGAAGGAGCTCTGGGGCCAACGTCCTGACTTTC.